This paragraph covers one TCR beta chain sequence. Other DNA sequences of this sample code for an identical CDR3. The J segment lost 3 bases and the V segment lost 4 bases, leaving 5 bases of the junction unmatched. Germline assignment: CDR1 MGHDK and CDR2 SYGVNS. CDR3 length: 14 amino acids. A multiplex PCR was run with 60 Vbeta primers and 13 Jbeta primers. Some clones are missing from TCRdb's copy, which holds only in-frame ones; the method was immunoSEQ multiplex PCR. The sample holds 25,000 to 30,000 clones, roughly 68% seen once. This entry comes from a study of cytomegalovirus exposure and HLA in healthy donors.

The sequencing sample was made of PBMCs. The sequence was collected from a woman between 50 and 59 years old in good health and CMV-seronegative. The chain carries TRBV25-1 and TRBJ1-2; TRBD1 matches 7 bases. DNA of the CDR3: TGTGCCAGCAGTGGCGACAGGGAAGACTATGGCTACACCTTC. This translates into CASSGDREDYGYTF.